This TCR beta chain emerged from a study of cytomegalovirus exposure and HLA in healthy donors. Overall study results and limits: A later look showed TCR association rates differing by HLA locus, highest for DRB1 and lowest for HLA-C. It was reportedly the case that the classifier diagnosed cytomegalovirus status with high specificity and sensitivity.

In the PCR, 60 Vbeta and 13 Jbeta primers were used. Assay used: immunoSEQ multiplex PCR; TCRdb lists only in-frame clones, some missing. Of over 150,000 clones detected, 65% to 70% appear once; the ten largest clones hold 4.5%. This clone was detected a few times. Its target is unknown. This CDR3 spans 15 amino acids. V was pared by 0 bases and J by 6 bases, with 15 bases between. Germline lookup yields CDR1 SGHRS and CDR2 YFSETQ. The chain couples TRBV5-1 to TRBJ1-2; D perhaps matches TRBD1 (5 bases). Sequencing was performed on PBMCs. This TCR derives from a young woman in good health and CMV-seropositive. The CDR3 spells CASSLDSGLRNGYTF. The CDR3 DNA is TGCGCCAGCAGCTTGGACTCGGGACTCCGGAATGGCTACACCTTC.